This TCR beta chain stems from a study of cytomegalovirus exposure and HLA in healthy donors. PCR primers comprised 60 Vbeta and 13 Jbeta primers. Authors' data handling: Later reanalysis found about 78 million unique TCR beta chains, approximately 11 million of them shared. This table comes from immunoSEQ multiplex PCR, and its TCRdb copy is limited to in-frame clones, with some not included. V and J calls and clone size are those listed in that table; D and trimming were worked out from the DNA. Of 150,000 to 200,000 clones listed, almost 80% were seen once; the top ten hold roughly 10%. The V gene lost 5 bases and the J gene lost 3 bases, with 14 bases spanning the gap. CDR1 is SEHNR and CDR2 is FQNEAQ in the germline V gene (reference sequence). This CDR3 comprises 15 residues.

V and J are TRBV7-9 and TRBJ2-1; tentative D call: TRBD2 (6 bases). This receptor was taken from a young man in good health and CMV-seropositive. The sample comprised PBMCs. The CDR3 region is CASSRKWGDYNEQFF. The CDR3 DNA is TGTGCCAGCAGCCGTAAGTGGGGGGACTACAATGAGCAGTTCTTC.